This TCR beta chain was sequenced for a study of control samples from healthy donors and cancer patients. CDR3 length: 16 amino acids. Germline lookup yields CDR1 SEHNR and CDR2 FQNEAQ (reference sequence). Losses at the gene ends were 3 bases for V and 2 bases for J; bases not matched to a gene: 6. Profiling relied on immunoSEQ multiplex PCR, and the TCRdb table lists in-frame clones only, not all of them. The table has tens of thousands of clones, less than 85% seen once. The V gene is TRBV7-9, the J gene TRBJ2-5, with TRBD1 matching 10 bases. The receptor was derived from a man aged 70 or older with lung cancer. Material: PBMCs. The chain's CDR3 is CASSFLGTGEQETQYF. CDR3 nucleotides: TGTGCCAGCAGCTTCCTTGGGACAGGGGAACAAGAGACCCAGTACTTC.